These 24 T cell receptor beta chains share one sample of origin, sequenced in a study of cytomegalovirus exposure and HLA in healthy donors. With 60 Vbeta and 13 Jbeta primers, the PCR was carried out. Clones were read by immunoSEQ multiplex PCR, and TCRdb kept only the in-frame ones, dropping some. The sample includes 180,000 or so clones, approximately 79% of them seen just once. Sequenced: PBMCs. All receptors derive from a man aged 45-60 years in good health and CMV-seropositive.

Written as DNA, the CDR3 is TGTGCCAGCAGTAGACAGGTTACCTCTGGAAACACCATATATTTT. It is translated as CASSRQVTSGNTIYF. The chain has TRBV6-1 and TRBJ1-3; D is possibly TRBD1 (6 bases). CDR1 and CDR2 (germline): MNHNS, SASEGT. V lost 5 bases and J lost 0, with 11 bases in between. The CDR3 spans 15 residues.

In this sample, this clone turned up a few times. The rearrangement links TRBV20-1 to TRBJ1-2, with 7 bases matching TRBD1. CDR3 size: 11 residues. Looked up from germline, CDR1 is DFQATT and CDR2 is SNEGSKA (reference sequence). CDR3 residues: CNPRGLYGYTF. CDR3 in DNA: TGCAACCCTAGGGGGCTCTATGGCTACACCTTC.

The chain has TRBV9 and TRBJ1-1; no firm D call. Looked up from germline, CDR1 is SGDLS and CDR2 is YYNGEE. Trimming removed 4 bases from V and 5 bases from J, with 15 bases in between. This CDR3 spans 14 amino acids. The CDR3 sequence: CASSPQGSGTEAFF. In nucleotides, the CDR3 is TGTGCCAGCAGCCCACAAGGGAGTGGGACTGAAGCTTTCTTT.

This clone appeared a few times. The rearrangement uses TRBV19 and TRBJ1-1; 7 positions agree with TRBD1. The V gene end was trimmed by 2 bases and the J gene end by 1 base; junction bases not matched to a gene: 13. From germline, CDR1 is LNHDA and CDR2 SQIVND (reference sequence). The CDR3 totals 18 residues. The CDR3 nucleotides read TGTGCCAGTAGTATAAGGAGGGGGCGAGATATCAGGAACACTGAAGCTTTCTTT. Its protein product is CASSIRRGRDIRNTEAFF.

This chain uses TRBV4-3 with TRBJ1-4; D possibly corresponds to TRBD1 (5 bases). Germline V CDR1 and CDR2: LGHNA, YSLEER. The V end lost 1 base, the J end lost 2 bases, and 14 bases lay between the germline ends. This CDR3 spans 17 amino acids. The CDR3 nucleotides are TGCGCCAGCAGCCAAGGGGTATTACAGGTTACTAATGAAAAACTGTTTTTT. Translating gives CASSQGVLQVTNEKLFF.

DNA of the CDR3: TGTGCCAGCAGATGGGGCGGGAGTTCCTATGGCTACACCTTC. This gives the protein CASRWGGSSYGYTF. The chain uses TRBV6-5 and TRBJ1-2, with D maybe TRBD1 (5 bases). CDR1 and CDR2 (germline): MNHEY, SVGAGI. Trimming pared 6 bases from V and 4 bases from J, leaving 15 bases between. This CDR3 has 14 residues.

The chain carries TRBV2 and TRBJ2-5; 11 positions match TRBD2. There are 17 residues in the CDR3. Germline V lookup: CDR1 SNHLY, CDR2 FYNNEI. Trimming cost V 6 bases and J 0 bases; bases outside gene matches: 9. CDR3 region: CASSPGTSGQHQETQYF. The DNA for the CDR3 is TGTGCCAGCAGCCCCGGGACTAGCGGCCAACACCAAGAGACCCAGTACTTC.

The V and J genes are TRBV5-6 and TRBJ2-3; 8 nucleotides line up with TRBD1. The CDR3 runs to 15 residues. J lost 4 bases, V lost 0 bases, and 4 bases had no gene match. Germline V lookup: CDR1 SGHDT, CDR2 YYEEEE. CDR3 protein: CASSLGTGTPDTQYF. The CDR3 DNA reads TGTGCCAGCAGCTTGGGGACAGGGACCCCAGATACGCAGTATTTT.

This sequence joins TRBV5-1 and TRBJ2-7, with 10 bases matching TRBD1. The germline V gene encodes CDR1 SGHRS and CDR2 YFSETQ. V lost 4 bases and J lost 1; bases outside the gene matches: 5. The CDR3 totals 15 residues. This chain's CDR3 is CASSLRDRGSYEQYF. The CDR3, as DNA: TGCGCCAGCAGCCTCCGGGACAGGGGTTCCTACGAGCAGTACTTC.

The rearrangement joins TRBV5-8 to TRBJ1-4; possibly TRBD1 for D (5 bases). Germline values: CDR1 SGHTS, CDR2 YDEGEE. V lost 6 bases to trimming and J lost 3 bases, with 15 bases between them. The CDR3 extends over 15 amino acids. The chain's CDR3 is CASTSWTRANEKLFF. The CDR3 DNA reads TGTGCCAGCACTTCCTGGACACGCGCTAATGAAAAACTGTTTTTT.

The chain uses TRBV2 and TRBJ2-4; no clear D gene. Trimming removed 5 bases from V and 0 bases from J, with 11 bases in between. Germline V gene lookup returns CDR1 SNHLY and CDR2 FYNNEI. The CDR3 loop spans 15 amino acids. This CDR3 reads CASSHPQLAKNIQYF. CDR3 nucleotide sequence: TGTGCCAGCAGTCACCCACAGCTAGCCAAAAACATTCAGTACTTC.

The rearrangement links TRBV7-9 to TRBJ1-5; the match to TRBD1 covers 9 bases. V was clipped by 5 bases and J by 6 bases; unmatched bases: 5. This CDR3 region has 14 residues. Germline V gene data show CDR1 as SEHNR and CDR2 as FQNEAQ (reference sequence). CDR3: CASSPGTGRQPQHF. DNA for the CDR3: TGTGCCAGCAGCCCAGGGACAGGGCGTCAGCCCCAGCATTTT.

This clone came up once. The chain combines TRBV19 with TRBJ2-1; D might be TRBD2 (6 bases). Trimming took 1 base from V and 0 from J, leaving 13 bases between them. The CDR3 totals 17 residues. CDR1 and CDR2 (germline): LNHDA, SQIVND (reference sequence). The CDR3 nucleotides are TGTGCCAGTAGTATAGTTATTGGGGGGATCTCCTACAATGAGCAGTTCTTC. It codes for CASSIVIGGISYNEQFF.

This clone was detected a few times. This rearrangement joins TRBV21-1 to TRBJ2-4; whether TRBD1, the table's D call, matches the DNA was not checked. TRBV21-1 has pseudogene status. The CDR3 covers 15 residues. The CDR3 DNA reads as TGTGCCAGCAGCCAAATGGCAGACAGGGGAAACATTCAGTACTTC. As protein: CASSQMADRGNIQYF.

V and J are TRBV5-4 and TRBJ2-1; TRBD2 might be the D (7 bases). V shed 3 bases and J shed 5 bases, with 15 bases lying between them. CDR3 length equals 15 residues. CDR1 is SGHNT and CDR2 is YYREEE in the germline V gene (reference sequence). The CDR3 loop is CASSSGGQIDNEQFF. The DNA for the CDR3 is TGTGCCAGCAGCTCGGGAGGACAGATCGACAATGAGCAGTTCTTC.

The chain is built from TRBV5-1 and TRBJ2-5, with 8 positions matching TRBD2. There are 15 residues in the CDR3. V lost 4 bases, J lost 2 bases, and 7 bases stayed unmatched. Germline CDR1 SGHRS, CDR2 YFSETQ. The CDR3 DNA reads TGCGCCAGCAGCCCGCGGCGGGGGGTACAAGAGACCCAGTACTTC. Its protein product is CASSPRRGVQETQYF.

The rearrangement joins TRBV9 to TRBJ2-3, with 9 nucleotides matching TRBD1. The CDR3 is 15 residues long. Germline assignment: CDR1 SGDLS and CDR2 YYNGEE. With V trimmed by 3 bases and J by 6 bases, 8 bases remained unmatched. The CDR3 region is CASSAQGARLDTQYF. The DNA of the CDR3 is TGTGCCAGCAGCGCACAGGGGGCTCGGTTGGATACGCAGTATTTT.

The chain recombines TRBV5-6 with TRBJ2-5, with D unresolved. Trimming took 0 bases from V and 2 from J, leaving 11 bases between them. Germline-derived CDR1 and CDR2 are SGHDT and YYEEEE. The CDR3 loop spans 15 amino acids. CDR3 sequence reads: CASSLGELTQETQYF. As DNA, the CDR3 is TGTGCCAGCAGCTTGGGCGAGTTGACTCAAGAGACCCAGTACTTC.

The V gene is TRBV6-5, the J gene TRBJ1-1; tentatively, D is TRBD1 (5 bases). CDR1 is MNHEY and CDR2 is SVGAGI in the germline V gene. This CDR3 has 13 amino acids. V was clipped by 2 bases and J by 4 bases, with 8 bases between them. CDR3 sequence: CASSYSQGTEAFF. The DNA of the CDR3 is TGTGCCAGCAGTTACAGTCAGGGCACTGAAGCTTTCTTT.

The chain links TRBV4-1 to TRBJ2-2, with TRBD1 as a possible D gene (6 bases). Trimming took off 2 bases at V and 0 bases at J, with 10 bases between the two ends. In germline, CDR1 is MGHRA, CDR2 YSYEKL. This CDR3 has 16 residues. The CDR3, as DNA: TGCGCCAGCAGCCAACCCGGGACATCGAACACCGGGGAGCTGTTTTTT. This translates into CASSQPGTSNTGELFF.

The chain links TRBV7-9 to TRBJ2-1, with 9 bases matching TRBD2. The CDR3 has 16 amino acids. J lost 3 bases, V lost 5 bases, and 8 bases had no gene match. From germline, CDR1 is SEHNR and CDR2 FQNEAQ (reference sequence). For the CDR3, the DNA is TGTGCCAGCAGCGGATATAGCGGGGGCTTCTACAATGAGCAGTTCTTC. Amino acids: CASSGYSGGFYNEQFF.

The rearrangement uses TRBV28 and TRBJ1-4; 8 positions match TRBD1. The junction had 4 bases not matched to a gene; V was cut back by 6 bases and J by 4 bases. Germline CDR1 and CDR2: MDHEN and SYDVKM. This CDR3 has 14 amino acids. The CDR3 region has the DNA TGTGCCAGCAGATTGACAGGGGTTAATGAAAAACTGTTTTTT. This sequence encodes CASRLTGVNEKLFF.

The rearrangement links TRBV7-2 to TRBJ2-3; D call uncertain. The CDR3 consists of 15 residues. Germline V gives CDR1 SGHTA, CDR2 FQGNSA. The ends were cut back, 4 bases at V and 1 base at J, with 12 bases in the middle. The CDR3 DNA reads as TGTGCCAGCAGCTCCGACTTCTGGGGCACAGATACGCAGTATTTT. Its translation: CASSSDFWGTDTQYF. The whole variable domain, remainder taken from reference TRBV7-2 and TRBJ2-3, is GAGVSQSPSNKVTEKGKDVELRCDPISGHTALYWYRQSLGQGLEFLIYFQGNSAPDKSGLPSDRFSAERTGGSVSTLTIQRTQQEDSAVYLCASSSDFWGTDTQYFGPGTRLTVL.

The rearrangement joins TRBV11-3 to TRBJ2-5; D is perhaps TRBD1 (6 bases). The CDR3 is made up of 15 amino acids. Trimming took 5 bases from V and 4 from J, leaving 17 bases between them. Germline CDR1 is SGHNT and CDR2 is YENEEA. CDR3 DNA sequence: TGTGCCAGCAGCCCGACGGGACAACGGGGAGAGACCCAGTACTTC. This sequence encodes CASSPTGQRGETQYF.